Described below is a single T cell receptor beta chain sequence and its context. It lacks a known antigen. Within one base of it there is no much larger clone, and no base qualities were kept. The junction shows trimming of 5 bases on V and 4 bases on J, and the gene matches do not reach 12 bases of it. The CDR3 measures 16 amino acids from cysteine to phenylalanine. The read is trimmed to its CDR3 DNA, 48 bases read in frame from base 1. Sequences MGHDK (CDR1) and SYGVNS (CDR2) are obtained from the germline V gene. The data derive from a study of shared clonotypes between healthy human individuals (dated by TCRdb to about 2020). Some background on the complete study: The cohort comprised a couple of women and a few men aged 18 to 49 years. For each donor, CD4 naive and CD4 memory were each given three plates, CD8 naive was given two plates, and CD8 memory was given one plate. The study deeply sequenced blood TCR repertoires of about 5 healthy adults to estimate repertoire size and the extent of clonotype sharing between individuals. To increase sequencing depth and limit assay-specific biases, different laboratories used diverse techniques to prepare libraries and sequence TCR repertoires. Each donor's leukapheresis produced roughly between roughly 0.94 and 9.5 billion PBMCs. Study-wide findings and limitations: Compared with non-shared clonotypes, clonotypes shared by all four sorted-subset donors had higher generation probabilities. Sampling was limited to blood, and TCR repertoires in tissue likely differ from TCR repertoires in blood. Because the study included a small number of donors, the genetic and exposure-history diversity represented was limited. Rarefaction of sorted-subset datasets indicated incomplete sequencing despite the large sequencing depth. Roughly 5.2% of naive CD4, 3.5% of naive CD8, approximately 2% of memory CD4, and about 0.4% of memory CD8 clonotypes were shared across a few donors. Larger estimated clonotype richness was generally found for naive subsets than for memory subsets. Based on pairwise subsampling, the degree of clonotype sharing among donors was expected to be affected by sequencing depth.

TCR CDR3 regions were amplified from genomic DNA by multiplex PCR using the deep immunoSEQ assay. Extracted genomic DNA from each cell subset was distributed evenly across all wells of several immunoSEQ 96-well plates, and each plate was treated as a replicate. For sorted subsets, around 200 ng genomic DNA, equal to 30,000 or so T cell genomes, was loaded into each replicate PCR. The purified libraries were quantified using a Qubit 3.0 fluorometer, sized with a Bioanalyzer 2100, and then quantified again using the KAPA Library Quantification kit. Every immunoSEQ 96-well plate was sequenced on a dedicated single-read 150-cycle Illumina NextSeq 550 flow cell. Per the source publication's procedure: Because the immunoSEQ output held only junctional sequences and lacked quality scores, the filtering could not match the filtering applied to full-length reads. Sequences were annotated with PyIR, a Python wrapper for IgBLAST v1.9, and V/J genes and CDR3 were assigned using IMGT germline references. Reads were removed for weak V/J assignments (E-value above 1e-6), missing CDR3, stop codons, out-of-frame junctions, or ambiguous translated residues. V3J clonotypes were defined as sequences sharing the same inferred V gene, J gene, and CDR3 amino acid sequence. To compute the percentage overlap between repertoires, the number of shared unique clonotypes was divided by the size of the smaller repertoire. Richness of each repertoire was evaluated using RTK rarefaction, the Chao1 estimator, and Recon v2.1 estimates of unobserved clonotypes. For all TCRbeta clonotypes obtained by the gDNA method from a few donors, generation probabilities were computed with OLGA. TCRdb's version of the immuneACCESS table is confined to in-frame rearrangements and falls short of the full clone set. An unresolved V gene accounts for under half of the shortfall where checked; the remainder is of unknown origin. V and J calls and clone size are those listed in that table; D and trimming were worked out from the DNA. Counted in this sample were approximately 640,000 clones; roughly 78% of them appeared once. Approximately 2% of the sample is held by the ten biggest clonotypes.

The donors were healthy, HIV-negative adults who had no recently reported acute infections or vaccinations. Only Caucasian adults living in Nashville, Tennessee, USA were represented among the donors. Magnetic negative selection was used to enrich CD4+ T cells, after which naive cells were positively selected on CD45RA and the negative fraction became the memory subset. Blood was obtained by leukapheresis, after which PBMCs were separated by Ficoll-Histopaque density gradient centrifugation and cryopreserved in liquid nitrogen vapor phase. Analytical flow cytometry was used to check the purity and quantity of every magnetically sorted T cell population. From each sorted fraction, genomic DNA was isolated and quantified by UV absorbance on a Nanodrop 2000c.

This receptor was obtained from a woman younger than 45 in good health. Sequencing was done on a sample of memory CD4+ T cells sorted from blood. The cell subset or site label, as the study defines it: CD45RA-negative fraction. Rearrangement joined TRBV25-1 to TRBJ2-7; a stretch of 9 junction bases matches TRBD1. The CDR3 is CASSSNRDRVFYEQYF. At the DNA level, the sequence is TGTGCCAGCAGTTCTAACCGGGACAGGGTTTTTTACGAGCAGTACTTC.